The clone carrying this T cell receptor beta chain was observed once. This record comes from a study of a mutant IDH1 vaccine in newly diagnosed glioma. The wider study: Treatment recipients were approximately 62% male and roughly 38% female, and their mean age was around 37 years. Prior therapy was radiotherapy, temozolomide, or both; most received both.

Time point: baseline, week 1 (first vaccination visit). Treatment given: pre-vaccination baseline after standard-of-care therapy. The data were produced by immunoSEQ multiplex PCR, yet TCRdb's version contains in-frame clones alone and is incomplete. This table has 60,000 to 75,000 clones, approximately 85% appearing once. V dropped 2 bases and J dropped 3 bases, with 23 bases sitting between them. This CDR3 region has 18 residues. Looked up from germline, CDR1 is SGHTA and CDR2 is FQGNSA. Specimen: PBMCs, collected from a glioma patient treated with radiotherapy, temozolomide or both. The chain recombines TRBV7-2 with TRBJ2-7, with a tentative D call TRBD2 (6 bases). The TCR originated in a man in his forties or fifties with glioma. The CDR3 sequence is CASSLKTPAGRIGYEQYF. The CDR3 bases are TGTGCCAGCAGCTTAAAAACCCCAGCGGGTAGAATCGGCTACGAGCAGTACTTC.